A selection of T cell receptor beta chains follows, all from one sample in a study of TIL therapy for anti-PD-1-resistant metastatic lung cancer. Assay used: immunoSEQ multiplex PCR; TCRdb lists only in-frame clones, some missing. The repertoire includes 95,000 or so clones, 55% to 75% of them detected once, and over 9.5% sits in the top ten. The material sequenced was tumor tissue, taken at baseline. Receptors originate from a person between 30 and 79 years old with non-small cell lung cancer. Each CDR3 is given with its conserved first and last residue. The D gene is left open where the match is weak. Clone size appears in some rows only: once, few, many, or a class for an expanded clone.

j_call,clone_size,d_call,v_call,cdr3_nt,cdr3_aa
TRBJ2-2,few,TRBD2,TRBV4-3,TGCGCCAGCAGCCCGTTCCTTTTGGGAGGGGACACCGGGGAGCTGTTTTTT,CASSPFLLGGDTGELFF
TRBJ1-2,few,.,TRBV6-5,TGTGCCAGCAGCCGACGGCGGTCGAAAGGCTACACCTTC,CASSRRRSKGYTF
TRBJ2-1,.,TRBD1,TRBV27,TGTGCCAGCAGTTTGGTCGACAGGGGGCGGAACAATGAGCAGTTCTTC,CASSLVDRGRNNEQFF
TRBJ2-3,.,TRBD2,TRBV7-3,TGTGCCAGCAGTCTAGCGGGGCCCACAGATACGCAGTATTTT,CASSLAGPTDTQYF
TRBJ2-3,.,TRBD2,TRBV13,TGTGCCAGCAGCTGGACTAGCGGGATGATTACGCAGTATTTT,CASSWTSGMITQYF
TRBJ2-2,many,.,TRBV19,TGTGCCAGTAGTATCAACAGGTTAGAAGCCGGGGAGCTGTTTTTT,CASSINRLEAGELFF
TRBJ2-7,.,.,TRBV10-1,TGCGCCAGCAGTGACCCGGGGTCTGCCTACGAGCAGTACTTC,CASSDPGSAYEQYF
TRBJ2-1,.,TRBD2,TRBV28,TGTGCCAGCAGTCTCCGACTAGCGGGAGGAAACAATGAGCAGTTCTTC,CASSLRLAGGNNEQFF
TRBJ1-2,.,.,TRBV6-5,TGTGCCAGCAGTTACGGGAGGGGAGGTGGCTATGGCCACACCTTC,CASSYGRGGGYGHTF
TRBJ1-5,.,.,TRBV28,TGTGCCAGCAGCACCCTCCGGGCCGACAATCAGCCCCAGCATTTT,CASSTLRADNQPQHF
TRBJ1-1,.,.,TRBV2,TGTGCCAGCAGTGAAGCTGGGGCCAGAGCTTTCTTT,CASSEAGARAFF
TRBJ2-3,.,TRBD1,TRBV6-5,TGTGCCAGCAGGGCCCGGGACAGGGACACAGATACGCAGTATTTT,CASRARDRDTDTQYF
TRBJ2-3,.,.,TRBV18,TGTGCCAGCTCACCAGGGGGCAGGGTGTTTGAAGATACGCAGTATTTT,CASSPGGRVFEDTQYF
TRBJ2-3,.,.,TRBV10-1,TGCGCCAGCAGTGAGGTAGATACGCAGTATTTT,CASSEVDTQYF
TRBJ2-3,.,.,TRBV7-9,TGTGCCAGCAGCGTGGGACTGACAGATACGCAGTATTTT,CASSVGLTDTQYF
TRBJ2-1,.,TRBD2,TRBV12-3/TRBV12-4,TGTGCCAGCCTTAGCGGGAGGGGGTCTGAGCAGTTCTTC,CASLSGRGSEQFF
TRBJ2-2,.,TRBD1,TRBV2,TGTGCCAGCTGGACAGGGCCAACCGGGGAGCTGTTTTTT,CASWTGPTGELFF
TRBJ2-7,.,TRBD1,TRBV19,TGTGCCAGTAGTATCGGGACAGGGGGCGGCGAGCAGTACTTC,CASSIGTGGGEQYF
TRBJ1-1,.,.,TRBV11-1,TGTGCCAGCAGCCCTCATAAGGGCCCGAGGGACACTGAAGCTTTCTTT,CASSPHKGPRDTEAFF
TRBJ2-3,once,.,TRBV6-5,TGTGCCAGCGGGGACACCGTCCCCCCAGATACGCAGTATTTT,CASGDTVPPDTQYF
TRBJ1-1,.,.,TRBV6-2/TRBV6-3,TGTGCCAGCAGTTACCTTGGCCGGCCTGAAGCTTTCTTT,CASSYLGRPEAFF
TRBJ1-2,.,.,TRBV1,TGCACCAGCAGCCTGGCCAGCCCTTACACCTTC,CTSSLASPYTF
TRBJ2-4,.,.,TRBV4-3,TGCGCCAGCAGCCAAGAAGGGGGGCAGGGACGAGACATTCAGTACTTC,CASSQEGGQGRDIQYF
TRBJ1-3,few,TRBD1,TRBV3-1/TRBV3-2,TGTGCCAGCAGTTCTCTGTGGGACAGTACGAACACCATATATTTT,CASSSLWDSTNTIYF
TRBJ1-1,few,TRBD1,TRBV9,TGTGCCAGCAGCGTAGATGGGACAGATGAAGCTTTCTTT,CASSVDGTDEAFF
TRBJ1-1,.,.,TRBV6-6,TGTGCCAGCAGTTACGAGCGACTGAACACTGAAGCTTTCTTT,CASSYERLNTEAFF
TRBJ2-1,.,TRBD2,TRBV5-1,TGCGCCAGCAGGGCTTTCCGGGAGGAGTCCTACAATGAGCAGTTCTTC,CASRAFREESYNEQFF
TRBJ2-5,.,.,TRBV6-1,TGTGCCAGCAGTGACGACCAGTACCAAGAGACCCAGTACTTC,CASSDDQYQETQYF
TRBJ1-2,once,.,TRBV14,TGTGCCAGCAGCCAAGTGGGCGGGCAGCGAGGCTACACCTTC,CASSQVGGQRGYTF
TRBJ1-3,.,.,TRBV6-1,TGTGCCAGCAGTGAATCTTTCTTTTCAGGCACCATATATTTT,CASSESFFSGTIYF
TRBJ2-5,.,.,TRBV20-1,TGCAGTGCTAGTCACCCGGGATCGGGGGAGACCCAGTACTTC,CSASHPGSGETQYF
TRBJ2-5,.,TRBD2,TRBV5-8,TGTGCCAGCAGCTTGGAGGGTAGCGGGGGGCCGTTGGAGACCCAGTACTTC,CASSLEGSGGPLETQYF
TRBJ1-2,few,TRBD1,TRBV6-6,TGTGCCAGCAGGATCACTCAGGGGGGCCAAGGCTACACCTTC,CASRITQGGQGYTF
TRBJ1-2,.,.,TRBV5-8,TGTGCCAGCAGCCTCTTCTCTGGTGGCTACACCTTC,CASSLFSGGYTF
TRBJ2-1,many,.,TRBV7-9,TGTGCCAGCAGCTTTCAGGGTTCCTACAATGAGCAGTTCTTC,CASSFQGSYNEQFF
TRBJ2-3,.,TRBD2,TRBV28,TGTGCCAGCAGTTTATGGGGACTAGCGGGGCCAGATACGCAGTATTTT,CASSLWGLAGPDTQYF
TRBJ2-3,.,.,TRBV28,TGTGCCAGCAGTCTCCTACAGGGCACAGATACGCAGTATTTT,CASSLLQGTDTQYF
TRBJ2-7,.,TRBD1,TRBV7-8,TGTGCCAGCAGCCGTGGGACAGCCTACGAGCAGTACTTC,CASSRGTAYEQYF
TRBJ1-1,.,TRBD1,TRBV27,TGTGCCAGCAGCCACCTTAGGAACAGGGGGAACACTGAAGCTTTCTTT,CASSHLRNRGNTEAFF
TRBJ2-3,once,TRBD1,TRBV4-3,TGCGCCAGCAGCCAAGATTGGACAGGGGGCGCAGATACGCAGTATTTT,CASSQDWTGGADTQYF
TRBJ2-5,once,TRBD1,TRBV6-5,TGTGCCAGCAGTTACCCCGGACAGGGAGGAGAGACCCAGTACTTC,CASSYPGQGGETQYF